The entry below describes one T cell receptor (beta chain). The sample originates from a study of cytomegalovirus exposure and HLA in healthy donors. A multiplex PCR was run with 60 Vbeta primers and 13 Jbeta primers. Clones were read by immunoSEQ multiplex PCR, and TCRdb kept only the in-frame ones, dropping some. The sample carries around 180,000 clones, roughly 78% recorded once. The V gene lost 5 bases and the J gene lost 4 bases, with 5 bases spanning the gap. Germline CDR1 MDHEN, CDR2 SYDVKM. The CDR3 totals 11 residues. Source material: PBMCs. V gene TRBV28 combines with J gene TRBJ1-2; D gene unclear. The receptor was isolated from a woman in her thirties or forties in good health and CMV-seronegative. CDR3 region: CASSEVYGYTF. CDR3 nucleotides: TGTGCCAGCAGTGAGGTCTATGGCTACACCTTC.